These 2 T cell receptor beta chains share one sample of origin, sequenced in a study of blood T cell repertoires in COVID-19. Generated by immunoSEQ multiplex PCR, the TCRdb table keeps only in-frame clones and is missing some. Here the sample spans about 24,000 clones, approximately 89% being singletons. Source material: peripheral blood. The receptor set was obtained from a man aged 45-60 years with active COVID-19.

CDR3 DNA sequence: TGTGCCGACGGGGGCGGGAGGGTTCAAGAGACCCAGTACTTC. The encoded protein is CADGGGRVQETQYF. This chain links TRBV24-1 with TRBJ2-5; 9 bases align to TRBD2. V dropped 12 bases and J dropped 2; count of bases not matched to a gene: 9. The CDR3 spans 14 residues. The germline gives CDR1 KGHDR, CDR2 SFDVKD.

CDR3 DNA: TGTGCCAGCAAGGAGACAGGGGGATACAATGAGCAGTTCTTC. This sequence encodes CASKETGGYNEQFF. J is TRBJ2-1 and V is TRBV2; TRBD1 matches at 9 bases. CDR3 length: 14 amino acids. V lost 7 bases, J lost 4 bases, and 5 bases stayed unmatched. The germline CDR1 and CDR2 sequences are SNHLY and FYNNEI.